A single sample gave rise to the 17 T cell receptor beta chains below, sequenced in a study of shared clonotypes between healthy human individuals. TCRdb's copy holds only in-frame clones and misses some; the assay was immunoSEQ multiplex PCR. The table has hundreds of thousands of clones, just over 95% seen once. CD45RO-negative, CCR7-selected cells formed the naive CD8 fraction, which excluded terminally differentiated effector memory CD45RA+ cells. Material: naive CD8+ T cells sorted from blood. All receptors come from a man aged 25-45 years in good health.

CDR3: CASRGGLAGDNEQFF. DNA for the CDR3: TGTGCCAGCAGAGGGGGACTAGCGGGAGACAATGAGCAGTTCTTC. The rearrangement uses TRBV28 and TRBJ2-1, with 14 positions matching TRBD2. V shed 6 bases, J shed 5 bases, and the junction held 3 bases outside the gene matches. This CDR3 is 15 amino acids long. Germline-derived CDR1 and CDR2 are MDHEN and SYDVKM.

Regarding this clone: A read error may account for a junction end that differs from germline. J is TRBJ2-5 and V is TRBV9, with D possibly TRBD2 on 6 matching bases. Germline V lookup: CDR1 SGDLS, CDR2 YYNGEE. The CDR3 runs 14 residues. The CDR3 loop reads CASSVGGIQEAQYF. DNA of the CDR3: TGTGCCAGCAGCGTAGGCGGGATTCAAGAGGCCCAGTACTTC.

V is TRBV25-1 and J is TRBJ2-6; D possibly corresponds to TRBD2 (5 bases). V lost 7 bases, J lost 0 bases, and 16 bases lay in between. This CDR3 region has 17 residues. The V gene's germline CDR1 is MGHDK and CDR2 SYGVNS. The CDR3 sequence is CASKLTGVNSGANVLTF. In DNA, the CDR3 is TGTGCCAGCAAGCTGACCGGGGTCAACTCTGGGGCCAACGTCCTGACTTTC.

This chain joins TRBV29-1 and TRBJ1-1; tentatively, D is TRBD1 (6 bases). V dropped 6 bases and J dropped 2 bases, with 13 bases sitting between them. Germline CDR1 and CDR2: SQVTM and ANQGSEA. This CDR3 has 13 residues. The CDR3 loop is CSVGGQRNTEAFF. CDR3 coding DNA: TGCAGCGTGGGGGGGCAGAGAAACACTGAAGCTTTCTTT. Together with reference TRBV29-1 and TRBJ1-1, the CDR3 gives the full variable domain: SAVISQKPSRDICQRGTSLTIQCQVDSQVTMMFWYRQQPGQSLTLIATANQGSEATYESGFVIDKFPISRPNLTFSTLTVSNMSPEDSSIYLCSVGGQRNTEAFFGQGTRLTVV.

The chain has TRBV6-1 and TRBJ2-7; TRBD1 matches at 7 bases. Germline V gives CDR1 MNHNS, CDR2 SASEGT. The CDR3 spans 14 residues. V shed 6 bases and J 0 bases; nucleotides not matched to a gene: 5. DNA of the CDR3: TGTGCCAGCAGATACCGGGACAGCTCCTACGAGCAGTACTTC. Translation: CASRYRDSSYEQYF.

The V call is TRBV5-4, the J call TRBJ2-7, with D tentatively TRBD2 (6 bases). This CDR3 is built from 13 residues. Germline-derived CDR1 and CDR2 are SGHNT and YYREEE (reference sequence). Trimming pared 0 bases from V and 6 bases from J, leaving 10 bases between. The CDR3 region has the DNA TGTGCCAGCAGCTTGGGACTAGAGGGCGAGCAGTACTTC. Amino acids: CASSLGLEGEQYF. The full variable domain, in which reference TRBV5-4 and TRBJ2-7 provide the parts outside the CDR3, is ETGVTQSPTHLIKTRGQQVTLRCSSQSGHNTVSWYQQALGQGPQFIFQYYREEENGRGNFPPRFSGLQFPNYSSELNVNALELDDSALYLCASSLGLEGEQYFGPGTRLTVT.

The J gene is TRBJ2-3, the V gene TRBV28; 7 nucleotides line up with TRBD2. The CDR3 contains 19 residues. Germline loops: CDR1 MDHEN, CDR2 SYDVKM. V shed 3 bases, J shed 4 bases, and the junction held 19 bases outside the gene matches. The DNA of the CDR3 is TGTGCCAGCAGTTTCGGGGGGAGAGGTCTCGTTGATTCGGCAGATACGCAGTATTTT. Its translation is CASSFGGRGLVDSADTQYF.

The V call is TRBV7-6, the J call TRBJ2-7; TRBD1 aligns across 8 bases. The V gene's germline CDR1 is SGHVS and CDR2 FNYEAQ. Trimming cost V 4 bases and J 5 bases; bases outside gene matches: 4. The CDR3 is 13 residues long. CDR3 coding DNA: TGTGCCAGCAGCTACGGGGACAGGAACGAGCAGTACTTC. It yields the protein CASSYGDRNEQYF.

The chain employs TRBV29-1 and TRBJ2-3; the match to TRBD2 covers 8 bases. The CDR3 is made up of 17 amino acids. CDR1 is SQVTM and CDR2 is ANQGSEA in the germline V gene. Trimming removed 0 bases from V and 1 base from J; junction bases left unmatched: 9. The CDR3 sequence is CSVEDRGAGGGTDTQYF. The DNA for the CDR3 is TGCAGCGTTGAAGATCGGGGCGCGGGGGGAGGCACAGATACGCAGTATTTT.

This clone was observed once. This chain links TRBV5-6 with TRBJ2-5; D possibly matches TRBD1 or TRBD2 (5 bases each). Germline CDR1 reads SGHDT; CDR2 reads YYEEEE. V lost 4 bases and J lost 4, with 11 bases in between. This CDR3 has 13 amino acids. This CDR3 reads CASSVGVGETQYF. CDR3 coding DNA: TGTGCCAGCAGCGTGGGGGTCGGAGAGACCCAGTACTTC.

The chain joins TRBV2 to TRBJ2-5; 10 bases are a match to TRBD2. Per the germline V gene, CDR1 is SNHLY and CDR2 is FYNNEI. After removal of 1 base from V and 4 bases from J, the junction contained 6 bases not matched to a gene. This CDR3 has 16 amino acids. In nucleotides, the CDR3 is TGTGCCAGCAGTGAAGGAGCGGGAGGGCCATTAGAGACCCAGTACTTC. Amino acid sequence: CASSEGAGGPLETQYF.

This chain connects TRBV6-1 to TRBJ2-5; D may be TRBD1 or TRBD2 (6 bases each). Trimming shortened V by 6 bases and J by 0 bases, and 14 bases separated the two germline ends. CDR1 and CDR2 from the germline V gene are MNHNS and SASEGT. The CDR3 extends over 15 amino acids. The CDR3 loop is CASRGGRVDQETQYF. As DNA, the CDR3 is TGTGCCAGCAGGGGGGGCAGGGTGGACCAAGAGACCCAGTACTTC.

The chain is built from TRBV29-1 and TRBJ1-2; 9 bases fit TRBD1. Germline CDR1 SQVTM, CDR2 ANQGSEA. With V trimmed by 1 base and J by 2 bases, 5 bases remained unmatched. The CDR3 is made up of 15 amino acids. The CDR3 here is CSVEVPGQGNYGYTF. DNA of the CDR3: TGCAGCGTTGAAGTCCCGGGACAGGGCAACTATGGCTACACCTTC.

V and J are TRBV7-9 and TRBJ2-5; 8 nucleotides match TRBD2. V dropped 6 bases and J dropped 2; count of bases not matched to a gene: 8. Germline V gene data show CDR1 as SEHNR and CDR2 as FQNEAQ (reference sequence). The CDR3 is 15 residues long. CDR3 sequence (DNA): TGTGCCAGCAGACCTACTAGCGGAAGACAAGAGACCCAGTACTTC. It yields the protein CASRPTSGRQETQYF.

This clone was detected once. The gene calls are TRBV7-2 and TRBJ2-7; 12 bases agree with TRBD2. The V gene's germline CDR1 is SGHTA and CDR2 FQGNSA. After removal of 4 bases from V and 3 bases from J, the junction contained 4 bases not matched to a gene. This CDR3 comprises 15 residues. The CDR3 sequence is CASSSGLAGNYEQYF. The CDR3 DNA follows: TGTGCCAGCAGCTCAGGACTAGCGGGAAACTACGAGCAGTACTTC.

The chain carries TRBV10-3 and TRBJ2-3; TRBD1 agrees at 9 bases. Germline V gene lookup returns CDR1 ENHRY and CDR2 SYGVKD. With V trimmed by 8 bases and J by 2 bases, 5 bases remained unmatched. The CDR3 has 14 amino acids. CDR3: CAILGTGITDTQYF. The CDR3 nucleotides read TGTGCCATCCTCGGGACAGGGATCACAGATACGCAGTATTTT.

The V gene is TRBV7-8, the J gene TRBJ1-4; D is ambiguous. Trimming removed 1 base from V and 4 bases from J, with 10 bases in between. Germline V CDR1 and CDR2: SGHVS, FQNEAQ. There are 15 residues in the CDR3. CDR3 in amino acids: CASSLESRINEKLFF. The CDR3 DNA follows: TGTGCCAGCAGCTTAGAGAGCCGGATTAATGAAAAACTGTTTTTT.